The clone carrying this T cell receptor beta chain has just one count. V was cut by 6 bases and J by 4 bases, with 19 bases left in between. CDR3 size: 16 residues. Germline values: CDR1 SNHLY, CDR2 FYNNEI. The sample is drawn from a study of control samples from healthy donors and cancer patients. Repertoires were generated with immunoSEQ multiplex PCR, while TCRdb's copy carries only in-frame clones and drops some. The sample comprises about 80,000 clones, 70% to 85% of which are singletons, and more than 9% rests with the top ten. The source material was PBMCs. This sequence originates from a man aged 60 to 69 with head and neck cancer. The chain couples TRBV2 to TRBJ1-5, with D maybe TRBD1 (6 bases). CDR3 protein: CASRPQRGGQNQPQHF. As DNA, the CDR3 is TGTGCCAGCAGGCCCCAAAGGGGGGGGCAGAATCAGCCCCAGCATTTT.